The TCR beta chain under discussion was sequenced for a study of T cell changes during pregnancy in multiple sclerosis (dated by TCRdb to between 2018 and 2021). Background on the whole study: The study looked at changes in the T cell repertoire across pregnancy in women with multiple sclerosis.

This clone was counted a single time. Its antigen is not yet known. Base-call qualities are not available, and no considerably larger clone is one nucleotide away. The protocol used for the library was the immunoSEQ multiplex PCR assay. TCRdb mirrors the immuneACCESS table, restricted to in-frame sequences. Some clones are absent from its copies; in checked studies, under half trace to an unresolved V gene, and the reason for the others is unknown. This sample comprises tens of thousands of clones, 91% of them detected only once. Around 0.7% of the sample comes from the top ten. For CDR1 and CDR2, the germline V gene (reference sequence) lists LNHDA and SQIVND. Clipping removes 10 bases from V and 1 base from J, with 9 as the unmatched junction base count. There are 15 amino acids in the CDR3, from cysteine to phenylalanine inclusive. The sequence is cut down to CDR3 DNA, 45 bases in frame from base 1.

Sample: peripheral blood, taken in the third trimester of pregnancy. The sequence links TRBV19 to TRBJ2-3, with 9 bases in between that match TRBD2. The TCR was taken from a female donor in good health, enrolled as a control in a pregnancy study. The CDR3 reads CATGRASGGTDTQYF. DNA sequence: TGTGCCACCGGACGGGCTAGCGGGGGCACAGATACGCAGTATTTT.